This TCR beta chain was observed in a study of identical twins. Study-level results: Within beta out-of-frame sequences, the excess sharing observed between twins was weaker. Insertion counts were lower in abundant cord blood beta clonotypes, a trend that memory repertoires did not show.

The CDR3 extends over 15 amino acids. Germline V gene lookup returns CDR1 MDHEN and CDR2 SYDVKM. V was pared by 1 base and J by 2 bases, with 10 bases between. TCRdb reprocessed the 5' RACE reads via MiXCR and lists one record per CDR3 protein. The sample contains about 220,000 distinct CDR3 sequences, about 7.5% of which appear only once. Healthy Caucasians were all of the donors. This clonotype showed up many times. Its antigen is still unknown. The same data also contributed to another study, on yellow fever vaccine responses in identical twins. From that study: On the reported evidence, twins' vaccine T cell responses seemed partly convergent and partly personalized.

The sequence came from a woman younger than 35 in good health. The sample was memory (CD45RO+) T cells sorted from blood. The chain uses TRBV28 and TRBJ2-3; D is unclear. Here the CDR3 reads CASSLYSDNTDTQYF. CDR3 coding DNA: TGTGCCAGCAGTTTATACAGTGATAACACAGATACGCAGTATTTT.